The clone carrying this T cell receptor (beta chain) was counted at least ten times. Its antigen is unknown. The data derive from a study of T cells after yellow fever vaccination. Study-level information: SMART-Seq v4 Ultra Low Input prepared the low-cell-number fractions. The study, taken as a whole, reports: In post-booster samples, most primary-vaccination clones reappeared (about 95% CD4, 88% CD8).

TCRdb re-analysed the 5' RACE reads in MiXCR, keeping a single row per CDR3 protein. The sample has 450,000 to 550,000 distinct CDR3 sequences; roughly 22% are singletons. The input for sequencing was PBMCs, taken less than 25 days after the first yellow fever vaccination. The sequence derives from a man younger than 30 who received the YFV17D yellow fever vaccine.

The CDR3 loop is CASSQEWGAGSHGYTF. CDR3 in DNA: TGCGCCAGCAGCCAAGAATGGGGAGCAGGATCGCATGGCTACACCTTC. The chain joins TRBV4-3 to TRBJ1-2; D unclear. V was pared by 0 bases and J by 6 bases, with 17 bases between. The CDR3 runs to 16 residues. Germline V gives CDR1 LGHNA, CDR2 YSLEER.